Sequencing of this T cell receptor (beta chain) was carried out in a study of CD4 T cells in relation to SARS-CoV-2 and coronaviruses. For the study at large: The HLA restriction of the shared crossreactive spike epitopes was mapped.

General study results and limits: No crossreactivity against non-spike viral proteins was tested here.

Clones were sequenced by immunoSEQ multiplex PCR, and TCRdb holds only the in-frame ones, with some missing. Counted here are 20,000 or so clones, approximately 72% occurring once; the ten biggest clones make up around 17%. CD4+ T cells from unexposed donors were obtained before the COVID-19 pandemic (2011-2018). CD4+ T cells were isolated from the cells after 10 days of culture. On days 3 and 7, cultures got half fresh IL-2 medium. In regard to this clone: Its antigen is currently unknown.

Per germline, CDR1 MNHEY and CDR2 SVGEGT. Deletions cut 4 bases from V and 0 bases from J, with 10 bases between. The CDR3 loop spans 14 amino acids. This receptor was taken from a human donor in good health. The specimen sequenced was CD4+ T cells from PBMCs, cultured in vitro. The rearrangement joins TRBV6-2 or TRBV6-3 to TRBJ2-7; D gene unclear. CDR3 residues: CASSFGRSSYEQYF. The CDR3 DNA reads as TGTGCCAGCAGTTTCGGCAGAAGCTCCTACGAGCAGTACTTC.